These 3 T cell receptor beta chains came from one sample sequenced in a study of T cells in tuberculosis. As to time point: new active TB diagnosis, blood taken before or within 7 days of starting treatment. The assay was immunoSEQ multiplex PCR, and TCRdb's table has in-frame clones only and misses some. The table has over 30,000 clones, 87% seen once; the top ten hold roughly 5.4%. Sample: PBMCs, taken at tuberculosis diagnosis. The receptors come from an adult with tuberculosis.

The chain carries TRBV19 and TRBJ2-7; TRBD2 matches at 12 bases. CDR1 and CDR2 (germline): LNHDA, SQIVND (reference sequence). The trim removed 1 base at V and 0 bases at J, leaving 7 bases unmatched. There are 18 residues in the CDR3. CDR3 sequence (DNA): TGTGCCAGTAGTATAGGACTAGCGGGGGCCTACATCTCCTACGAGCAGTACTTC. Protein: CASSIGLAGAYISYEQYF.

The rearrangement joins TRBV15 to TRBJ2-7, with TRBD1 as a possible D gene (5 bases). This CDR3 contains 14 residues. V was shortened by 0 bases and J by 5 bases, with 11 bases between the two germline ends. CDR1 and CDR2 from the germline V gene are LNHNV and YYDKDF (reference sequence). CDR3 DNA sequence: TGTGCCACCAGCAGAGACCGCGCCAGGGACGAGCAGTACTTC. Amino acids: CATSRDRARDEQYF.

The rearrangement links TRBV2 to TRBJ2-1, with 7 bases lining up with TRBD1. This CDR3 has 14 residues. The J segment lost 2 bases and the V segment lost 8 bases, leaving 6 bases of the junction unmatched. Germline CDR1 reads SNHLY; CDR2 reads FYNNEI. CDR3 coding DNA: TGTGCCAGCGGACACAGGGGCACCTACAATGAGCAGTTCTTC. Translating it yields CASGHRGTYNEQFF.